Listed here are 22 T cell receptor beta chains from one sample, sequenced in a study of cytomegalovirus exposure and HLA in healthy donors. Primers for the PCR totalled 60 Vbeta and 13 Jbeta. Generated by immunoSEQ multiplex PCR, the TCRdb table keeps only in-frame clones and is missing some. The table counts 80,000 to 100,000 clones; 3% to 4% lies in the top ten. Specimen: PBMCs. Receptors originate from a woman aged 25 to 39 in good health and CMV-seronegative.

Turning to this clone: At one boundary the junction diverges from the germline segment, which might be a read error. The chain employs TRBV27 and TRBJ2-7; weak D call: TRBD1 (6 bases). This CDR3 spans 14 amino acids. Germline assignment: CDR1 MNHEY and CDR2 SMNVEV (reference sequence). The CDR3 coding sequence is TGTGCCAGCAGTTTAAACAGGGTCTCCGACGAGCAGTACTTC. Its protein is CASSLNRVSDEQYF.

The gene calls are TRBV4-1 and TRBJ2-1; D may be TRBD2 (6 bases). Germline-derived CDR1 and CDR2 are MGHRA and YSYEKL. V was trimmed by 5 bases and J by 4 bases, leaving 6 bases between them. CDR3 length: 12 residues. The CDR3: CASSGTYNEQFF. CDR3 DNA: TGCGCCAGCAGCGGGACTTACAATGAGCAGTTCTTC.

The rearrangement links TRBV25-1 to TRBJ2-1; 8 bases line up with TRBD1. J gave up 3 bases and V 3 bases, and 13 bases lay outside the gene matches. Germline V CDR1 and CDR2: MGHDK, SYGVNS. This CDR3 has 18 amino acids. The chain's CDR3 is CASSDKTGVKGSYNEQFF. The DNA of the CDR3 is TGTGCCAGCAGTGACAAGACAGGGGTCAAGGGTAGCTACAATGAGCAGTTCTTC. The entire variable domain, with the rest obtained from reference TRBV25-1 and TRBJ2-1, is as follows: EADIYQTPRYLVIGTGKKITLECSQTMGHDKMYWYQQDPGMELHLIHYSYGVNSTEKGDLSSESTVSRIRTEHFPLTLESARPSHTSQYLCASSDKTGVKGSYNEQFFGPGTRLTVL.

Concerning this clone: Other DNA sequences in this sample translate to the same CDR3. The chain couples TRBV7-9 to TRBJ2-7; 7 nucleotides line up with TRBD1. Unmatched junction bases numbered 1, after V lost 4 bases and J lost 4 bases. The CDR3 extends over 12 amino acids. The germline CDR1 and CDR2 sequences are SEHNR and FQNEAQ (reference sequence). CDR3 sequence: CASSSQGYEQYF. The DNA for the CDR3 is TGTGCCAGCAGCTCACAGGGGTACGAGCAGTACTTC. Using reference TRBV7-9 and TRBJ2-7 for the parts outside the CDR3, the full variable domain is DTGVSQNPRHKITKRGQNVTFRCDPISEHNRLYWYRQTLGQGPEFLTYFQNEAQLEKSRLLSDRFSAERPKGSFSTLEIQRTEQGDSAMYLCASSSQGYEQYFGPGTRLTVT.

The rearrangement uses TRBV7-3 and TRBJ1-2; TRBD1 matches 10 bases. The CDR3 is made up of 13 amino acids. The V segment lost 5 bases and the J segment 8 bases; nucleotides outside the gene matches: 5. Looked up from germline, CDR1 is SGHTA and CDR2 is FQGTGA. The CDR3: CASSPTGGKGYTF. CDR3 bases: TGTGCCAGCAGCCCGACAGGGGGCAAAGGCTACACCTTC.

DNA for the CDR3: TGTGCCAGCAGCCTCAGAGGGACGGAGGGGGATACGCAGTATTTT. It yields the protein CASSLRGTEGDTQYF. The chain has TRBV7-3 and TRBJ2-3; tentatively, D is TRBD2 (6 bases). CDR3 length: 15 residues. The germline CDR1 and CDR2 sequences are SGHTA and FQGTGA. The ends were cut back, 5 bases at V and 6 bases at J, with 18 bases in the middle.

This rearrangement joins TRBV27 to TRBJ2-7, with 10 bases lining up with TRBD1. The CDR3 loop spans 15 amino acids. After removal of 8 bases from V and 3 bases from J, the junction contained 10 bases not matched to a gene. Germline CDR1 and CDR2: MNHEY and SMNVEV (reference sequence). DNA of the CDR3: TGTGCCAGCGGGGACCGGGACAGGGGAGGCTACGAGCAGTACTTC. Protein sequence: CASGDRDRGGYEQYF.

This chain joins TRBV4-1 and TRBJ2-7; a weak D match, TRBD1 (5 bases). The germline V gene has CDR1 MGHRA and CDR2 YSYEKL. The V end lost 1 base, the J end lost 5 bases, and 9 bases lay between the germline ends. This CDR3 region has 13 residues. In DNA form, the CDR3 reads TGCGCCAGCAGCCAAGTCGGCAGGGACGAGCAGTACTTC. As protein: CASSQVGRDEQYF.

The genes are TRBV6-1 and TRBJ2-7, with D unresolved. The V end was cut by 3 bases, the J end by 1 base, with 7 bases between. Per the germline V gene, CDR1 is MNHNS and CDR2 is SASEGT. The CDR3 has 13 residues. CDR3: CASSEGRSYEQYF. The DNA of the CDR3 is TGTGCCAGCAGTGAGGGCAGATCCTACGAGCAGTACTTC.

The gene calls are TRBV19 and TRBJ1-2; 7 bases agree with TRBD1. Germline values: CDR1 LNHDA, CDR2 SQIVND (reference sequence). V lost 5 bases to trimming and J lost 5 bases; unmatched junction nucleotides: 11. The CDR3 length is 15 residues. CDR3 in DNA: TGTGCCAGTAGTGAGCTAGGGCGACAGGGTTATGGCTACACCTTC. Translated: CASSELGRQGYGYTF. Based on the CDR3 plus reference TRBV19 and TRBJ1-2, the full variable domain is DGGITQSPKYLFRKEGQNVTLSCEQNLNHDAMYWYRQDPGQGLRLIYYSQIVNDFQKGDIAEGYSVSREKKESFPLTVTSAQKNPTAFYLCASSELGRQGYGYTFGSGTRLTVV.

The V call is TRBV5-1, the J call TRBJ2-5; D perhaps matches TRBD2 (6 bases). The CDR3 covers 16 residues. V was cut by 0 bases and J by 1 base, with 13 bases left in between. Germline values: CDR1 SGHRS, CDR2 YFSETQ. The CDR3 nucleotides read TGCGCCAGCAGCTTGGGGGATCTAGCGTTCCAAGAGACCCAGTACTTC. This codes for CASSLGDLAFQETQYF. Complete variable domain (other parts from reference TRBV5-1 and TRBJ2-5): KAGVTQTPRYLIKTRGQQVTLSCSPISGHRSVSWYQQTPGQGLQFLFEYFSETQRNKGNFPGRFSGRQFSNSRSEMNVSTLELGDSALYLCASSLGDLAFQETQYFGPGTRLLVL.

The V and J genes are TRBV5-1 and TRBJ2-3, with TRBD2 as a possible D gene (6 bases). The V gene lost 3 bases and the J gene lost 2 bases, with 13 bases spanning the gap. The CDR3 totals 15 residues. CDR1 and CDR2 (germline): SGHRS, YFSETQ. CDR3 coding DNA: TGCGCCAGCAGCTCGGACGGGGGTAACACAGATACGCAGTATTTT. It specifies CASSSDGGNTDTQYF.

The chain joins TRBV27 to TRBJ1-5; no clear D gene. This CDR3 is 15 amino acids long. Per the germline V gene, CDR1 is MNHEY and CDR2 is SMNVEV (reference sequence). V was shortened by 0 bases and J by 3 bases, with 9 bases between the two germline ends. The CDR3 nucleotides are TGTGCCAGCAGTTTATCCTACAGTCCCAATCAGCCCCAGCATTTT. Its protein is CASSLSYSPNQPQHF.

J is TRBJ2-7 and V is TRBV27; 10 bases map to TRBD2. The CDR3 length is 15 residues. From germline, CDR1 is MNHEY and CDR2 SMNVEV (reference sequence). V trimming: 2 bases; J trimming: 7 bases; junction bases outside the gene matches: 8. CDR3 in amino acids: CASSLRASGSGEQYF. In DNA, the CDR3 is TGTGCCAGCAGTTTAAGGGCTAGCGGGAGCGGGGAGCAGTACTTC.

V gene TRBV11-2 combines with J gene TRBJ1-1; D is unclear. There are 14 residues in the CDR3. From germline, CDR1 is SGHAT and CDR2 FQNNGV. V dropped 1 base and J dropped 5 bases, with 11 bases sitting between them. The CDR3 here is CASSLGGFGTEAFF. The DNA for the CDR3 is TGTGCCAGCAGCTTAGGAGGGTTTGGGACTGAAGCTTTCTTT.

The V and J genes are TRBV9 and TRBJ2-7; 7 bases map to TRBD2. CDR1 and CDR2 (germline): SGDLS, YYNGEE. This CDR3 spans 14 amino acids. The trim removed 3 bases at V and 0 bases at J, leaving 3 bases unmatched. The CDR3 is CASSAGGNSYEQYF. The DNA of the CDR3 is TGTGCCAGCAGCGCCGGGGGGAACTCCTACGAGCAGTACTTC.

The CDR3 sequence: CASSLTASVPDTQYF. In DNA form, the CDR3 reads TGTGCCAGCAGCTTAACAGCCAGCGTTCCAGATACGCAGTATTTT. The V call is TRBV7-3, the J call TRBJ2-3, with D hard to call. Trimming left V 0 bases short and J 4 bases short, with 11 bases between. This CDR3 comprises 15 residues. Germline lookup yields CDR1 SGHTA and CDR2 FQGTGA.

The chain employs TRBV25-1 and TRBJ1-1; 7 nucleotides agree with TRBD1. The CDR3 is 14 amino acids. Germline lookup yields CDR1 MGHDK and CDR2 SYGVNS. V trimming: 5 bases; J trimming: 2 bases; junction bases outside the gene matches: 5. The DNA for the CDR3 is TGTGCCAGCAGTAAGACAGGGACAAACACTGAAGCTTTCTTT. It is translated as CASSKTGTNTEAFF.

V usage is TRBV11-1 and J usage is TRBJ2-1, with 9 bases identical to TRBD2. Unmatched junction bases numbered 15, after V lost 4 bases and J lost 2 bases. In germline, CDR1 is SGHAT, CDR2 FQDESV (reference sequence). This CDR3 has 19 amino acids. The CDR3 reads CASSSSGGLAGLTYNEQFF. The CDR3 DNA sequence: TGTGCCAGCAGCTCAAGTGGCGGGCTAGCGGGGTTAACCTACAATGAGCAGTTCTTC.

V is TRBV28 and J is TRBJ1-5, with unresolved D. The CDR3 is 15 amino acids. With 3 bases removed from V and 1 base from J, the gap between germline ends came to 10 bases. Germline V gives CDR1 MDHEN, CDR2 SYDVKM. CDR3 coding DNA: TGTGCCAGCAGTTTCCCAGGCAGGAGCAATCAGCCCCAGCATTTT. Translated: CASSFPGRSNQPQHF.

V gene TRBV28 combines with J gene TRBJ1-1; D is undetermined. This CDR3 comprises 12 residues. V lost 6 bases to trimming and J lost 6 bases, with 11 bases between them. Germline V gene sequence: CDR1 MDHEN, CDR2 SYDVKM. In DNA, the CDR3 is TGTGCCAGCAGCCGAGGACTAGCTGAAGCTTTCTTT. Its translation: CASSRGLAEAFF.

The chain joins TRBV5-1 to TRBJ1-2, with 7 nucleotides matching TRBD1. The germline V gene has CDR1 SGHRS and CDR2 YFSETQ. The ends lost 7 bases at V and 4 bases at J; junction bases unmatched: 4. There are 12 residues in the CDR3. DNA for the CDR3: TGCGCCAGCCGGGACAGTAGCTATGGCTACACCTTC. Translation: CASRDSSYGYTF.